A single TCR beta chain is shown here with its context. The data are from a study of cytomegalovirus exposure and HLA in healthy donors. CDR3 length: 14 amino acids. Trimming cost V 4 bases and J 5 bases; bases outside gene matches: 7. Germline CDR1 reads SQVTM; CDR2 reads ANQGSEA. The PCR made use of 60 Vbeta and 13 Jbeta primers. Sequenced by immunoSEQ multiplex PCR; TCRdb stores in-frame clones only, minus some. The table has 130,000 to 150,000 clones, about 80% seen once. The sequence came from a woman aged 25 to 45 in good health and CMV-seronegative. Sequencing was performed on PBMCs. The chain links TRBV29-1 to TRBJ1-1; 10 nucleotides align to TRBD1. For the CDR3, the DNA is TGCAGCGTTGCGGGAAGACAGGGGGCAACTGAAGCTTTCTTT. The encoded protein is CSVAGRQGATEAFF.